This T cell receptor beta chain was identified in a study of early T cells in non-severe SARS-CoV-2 infection. Background on the study: The input, bulk RNA from unsorted whole blood, was sequenced, and chains were unpaired. Findings and caveats of the study: Comparison of clonotypes with VDJdb favored anti-spike CD8 responses while missing private and CD4 specificities.

V dropped 3 bases and J dropped 1 base, with 7 bases sitting between them. CDR3 size: 15 residues. The germline V gene has CDR1 SGHDN and CDR2 FVKESK. Individual cDNA molecules each received unique molecular identifiers attached to them. TCRdb re-called the 5' RACE reads through MiXCR, storing one row per CDR3 protein. Altogether 80,000 to 100,000 distinct CDR3 sequences are present, approximately 15% being singletons, with the ten largest covering roughly 6.4%. This clonotype was seen ten or more times. Its antigen is currently unknown. The J gene is TRBJ2-6, the V gene TRBV14; possibly TRBD2 for D (6 bases). Sequences were obtained from whole blood. This TCR was recovered from an adult who was a healthcare worker with PCR-confirmed SARS-CoV-2 infection or an uninfected control (not recorded which). CDR3 in DNA: TGTGCCAGCAGCCACGGGGGTTCTGGGGCCAACGTCCTGACTTTC. Its translation: CASSHGGSGANVLTF.